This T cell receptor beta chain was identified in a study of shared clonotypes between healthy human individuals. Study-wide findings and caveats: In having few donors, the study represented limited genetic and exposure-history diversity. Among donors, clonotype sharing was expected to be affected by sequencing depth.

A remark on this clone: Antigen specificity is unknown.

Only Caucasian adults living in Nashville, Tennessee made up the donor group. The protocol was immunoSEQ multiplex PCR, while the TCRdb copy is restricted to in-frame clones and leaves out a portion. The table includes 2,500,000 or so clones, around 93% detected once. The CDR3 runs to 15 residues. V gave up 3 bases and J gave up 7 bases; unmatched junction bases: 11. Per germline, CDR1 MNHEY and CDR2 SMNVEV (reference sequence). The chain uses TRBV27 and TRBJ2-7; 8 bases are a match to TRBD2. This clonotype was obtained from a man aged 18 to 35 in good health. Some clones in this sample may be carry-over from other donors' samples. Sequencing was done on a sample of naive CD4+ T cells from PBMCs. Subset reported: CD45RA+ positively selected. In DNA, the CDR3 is TGTGCCAGCAGTTTCGACGGGAGGGCCTTGAGGGAGCAGTACTTC. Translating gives CASSFDGRALREQYF.